The 3 T cell receptor beta chains below were found in one sample sequenced in a study of beta chain features in type 1 diabetes. Findings and limits, study-wide: TCRB CDR3 length was moderately but significantly reduced in all four CD4+ subsets of Type 1 diabetes patients.

These TCRs are of unknown antigen specificity. The isolated RNA, all of it, was reverse transcribed, so expressed TCRB transcripts were what got sequenced. Assay: immunoSEQ multiplex PCR; the TCRdb copy retains only in-frame clones and omits some. The repertoire includes about 120,000 clones, around 15% of them detected once, and 2% to 3% sits in the top ten. Sequencing used central memory CD4+ T cells from blood. The source is a young man with type 1 diabetes.

This chain connects TRBV29-1 to TRBJ2-1; TRBD2 matches 8 bases. Germline values: CDR1 SQVTM, CDR2 ANQGSEA. J gave up 8 bases and V 7 bases, and 19 bases lay outside the gene matches. CDR3 length: 16 residues. The CDR3 here is CSGSSRGGGRVDEQFF. CDR3 DNA sequence: TGCAGCGGCTCCTCCAGGGGCGGGGGGAGAGTTGATGAGCAGTTCTTC.

This sequence joins TRBV7-3 and TRBJ2-1, with 7 bases lining up with TRBD2. Germline CDR1 SGHTA, CDR2 FQGTGA. V gave up 5 bases and J gave up 3 bases; unmatched junction bases: 7. The CDR3 consists of 15 residues. The CDR3, as DNA: TGTGCCAGCAGCCTGGGTAGCGGGCTCTACAATGAGCAGTTCTTC. This codes for CASSLGSGLYNEQFF. The full variable domain, with the rest looked up from reference TRBV7-3 and TRBJ2-1, is GAGVSQTPSNKVTEKGKYVELRCDPISGHTALYWYRQSLGQGPEFLIYFQGTGAADDSGLPNDRFFAVRPEGSVSTLKIQRTERGDSAVYLCASSLGSGLYNEQFFGPGTRLTVL.

This clone has a handful of counts. The chain joins TRBV30 to TRBJ1-6; 8 bases are a match to TRBD1. Germline values: CDR1 GTSNPN, CDR2 SVGIG (reference sequence). This CDR3 is 13 amino acids long. V lost 8 bases and J lost 10; bases outside the gene matches: 10. CDR3 sequence: CAASGTGGSPLHF. CDR3 sequence (DNA): TGTGCCGCGAGCGGGACAGGCGGCTCACCCCTCCACTTT.